This TCR beta chain was sequenced for a study of blood T cell repertoires in COVID-19 (dated by TCRdb to 2018 to 2020). Concerning the study at large: Collaborator samples came from the United States, Italy and Spain and covered acute and convalescent phases of COVID-19. Where HLA class I and class II types were available, the types were taken from metadata supplied by the sample provider, not from assay-based typing. A freely available public database, intended as a resource for researchers studying the immune response to SARS-CoV-2, is where the repertoires were released. Subjects who had been exposed to COVID-19, were actively infected with it, or had recovered from it provided the deeply sampled blood TCRbeta repertoires that made up the dataset. The sample metadata nearly always contained a de-identified subject ID, COVID-19 status, age in years and sex. Samples were obtained from the ongoing ImmuneRACE study (first 160 participants) and from 1,000 to 1,500 subjects provided by 6 global collaborators. The material from the prospective study consisted of cDNA or gDNA derived from T cells, B-cell-depleted T cells, or PBMCs.

Enrolling through a virtual design, the prospective study's participants ranged in age from roughly 18 to 89 years and lived across some 23 United States geographic areas. In the prospective study, cohorts were assigned on the basis of participant-reported clinical history obtained from a screening survey and a study questionnaire. Exposed participants were defined as having been in contact with someone with a PCR-confirmed or clinician-diagnosed COVID-19 case within 2 weeks of study entry. Each participant in the prospective study had whole blood, serum and a nasopharyngeal or oropharyngeal swab collected by mobile phlebotomists. Additional blood draws and questionnaires over an approximately 2-month period could optionally be provided by prospective study participants. Prospective study blood samples were shipped either frozen or at room temperature before DNA extraction. On this clone itself: The target of this receptor is not known. No clone much larger than this one lies a single base away; base qualities are absent.

The immunoSEQ Assay, a bias-controlled multiplex PCR, was used to amplify TCRbeta CDR3 regions from genomic DNA. On the study's bioinformatics: Nucleated cell counts per sample were estimated from amplification of reference gene primers within the assay. Sequence reads were collapsed and filtered to measure the absolute abundance of every unique TCRbeta CDR3 rearrangement. For each sample, productive Simpson clonality was calculated by taking the square root of Simpson's diversity index across productive rearrangements. TCRdb obtained this table from immuneACCESS and retained in-frame rearrangements with V and J assigned. These tables miss some clones; where compared with another copy, unresolved V genes account for less than half of the shortfall, and the remainder is unexplained. V and J calls and clone size are copied from that table; D and trimming were computed from the DNA. For this sample there are roughly 430,000 clones; around nine tenths appear just once. 1.4% of the sample is held by the ten biggest clonotypes.

Broad study findings and their caveats: How much clinical and demographic metadata was included differed by source and by participant, and the metadata was provided uncurated.

The germline V gene (reference sequence) provides CDR1 MNHEY and CDR2 SMNVEV. V is clipped by 2 bases and J by 5 bases, and the sequence between their germline boundaries is 13 bases long. The CDR3 covers 14 residues, taking in both the cysteine and the phenylalanine. Only the CDR3 part of the read is kept: 42 bases, read in frame from the first base. Sequencing was done on a sample of PBMCs or T cells enriched from blood (not recorded which). Recombination connected TRBV27 to TRBJ2-7, and possibly TRBD2, on 5 matching bases. The sequence came from a woman under 30 who had been exposed to COVID-19. The CDR3 corresponds to CASSLGGRANEQYF. The nucleotide sequence is given as TGTGCCAGCAGTTTAGGTGGGAGAGCCAACGAGCAGTACTTC.